The 10 T cell receptor beta chains below all came from one sample that was sequenced in a study of identifying expanded T cells in peripheral blood. Assay: immunoSEQ multiplex PCR; the TCRdb copy retains only in-frame clones and omits some. The sample consists of 100,000 to 150,000 clones, roughly 84% of them appearing once. Sample: blood. The source of these receptors is a person between 18 and 75 years old in good health.

The chain recombines TRBV30 with TRBJ1-1; D is undetermined. The germline V and J ends were trimmed by 3 bases and 0 bases, with 11 bases remaining between them. Germline CDR1 and CDR2: GTSNPN and SVGIG (reference sequence). This CDR3 spans 14 amino acids. The CDR3 coding sequence is TGTGCCTGGAGAGACATGGTTATGAACACTGAAGCTTTCTTT. Translating it yields CAWRDMVMNTEAFF.

This clone was found a few times. The V gene is TRBV29-1, the J gene TRBJ1-2; no firm D call. Germline V gives CDR1 SQVTM, CDR2 ANQGSEA. The CDR3 consists of 11 residues. V dropped 8 bases and J dropped 4 bases, with 11 bases sitting between them. CDR3 nucleotides: TGCAGCCTAAAGGAGGCCTATGGCTACACCTTC. Protein: CSLKEAYGYTF. The full variable domain, its missing parts supplied by reference TRBV29-1 and TRBJ1-2, is SAVISQKPSRDICQRGTSLTIQCQVDSQVTMMFWYRQQPGQSLTLIATANQGSEATYESGFVIDKFPISRPNLTFSTLTVSNMSPEDSSIYLCSLKEAYGYTFGSGTRLTVV.

This chain links TRBV7-2 with TRBJ2-3; 9 positions agree with TRBD1. V dropped 1 base and J dropped 6; count of bases not matched to a gene: 5. The length of the CDR3 is 15 residues. Germline CDR1 reads SGHTA; CDR2 reads FQGNSA. CDR3 nucleotides: TGTGCCAGCAGCTTAGGGACAGGGGCCTCGGATACGCAGTATTTT. Residues: CASSLGTGASDTQYF.

This chain links TRBV27 with TRBJ1-4; D is unclear. V lost 0 bases, J lost 7 bases, and 12 bases lay in between. The CDR3 contains 15 residues. CDR1 is MNHEY, CDR2 SMNVEV, per germline (reference sequence). CDR3 sequence: CASSLSRRDGEKLFF. In nucleotides, the CDR3 is TGTGCCAGCAGTTTATCGCGGAGGGATGGTGAAAAACTGTTTTTT.

The chain carries TRBV9 and TRBJ1-3; no clear D gene. The CDR3 contains 15 residues. With 0 bases removed from V and 3 bases from J, the gap between germline ends came to 10 bases. Germline V gives CDR1 SGDLS, CDR2 YYNGEE. The CDR3 DNA reads as TGTGCCAGCAGCGTAGGGCTGTCCCTTGGAAACACCATATATTTT. Residues: CASSVGLSLGNTIYF.

The rearrangement uses TRBV25-1 and TRBJ1-1; D gene unclear. The CDR3 loop spans 13 amino acids. Germline V lookup: CDR1 MGHDK, CDR2 SYGVNS. Trimming took 3 bases from V and 1 from J, leaving 6 bases between them. The CDR3 DNA reads TGTGCCAGCAGTGAGTCACGGAACACTGAAGCTTTCTTT. Its translation is CASSESRNTEAFF.

The CDR3 loop reads CASSSQGILSTDTQYF. CDR3 DNA: TGCGCCAGCAGCTCACAGGGGATTTTGAGCACAGATACGCAGTATTTT. This sequence joins TRBV5-1 and TRBJ2-3, with 7 nucleotides matching TRBD1. With V trimmed by 3 bases and J by 0 bases, 7 bases remained unmatched. The CDR3 has 16 amino acids. Germline V gene lookup returns CDR1 SGHRS and CDR2 YFSETQ. Based on the CDR3 plus reference TRBV5-1 and TRBJ2-3, the full variable domain is KAGVTQTPRYLIKTRGQQVTLSCSPISGHRSVSWYQQTPGQGLQFLFEYFSETQRNKGNFPGRFSGRQFSNSRSEMNVSTLELGDSALYLCASSSQGILSTDTQYFGPGTRLTVL.

V gene TRBV5-6 combines with J gene TRBJ2-7, with D perhaps matching TRBD2 (5 bases). V lost 2 bases, J lost 2 bases, and 14 bases lay in between. CDR3 length: 15 residues. The germline V gene has CDR1 SGHDT and CDR2 YYEEEE. DNA of the CDR3: TGTGCCAGCAGCTTAAATCCAACCGGGACCTACGAGCAGTACTTC. This gives the protein CASSLNPTGTYEQYF.

V is TRBV7-9 and J is TRBJ2-2; no firm D call. CDR3 size: 12 residues. Germline lookup yields CDR1 SEHNR and CDR2 FQNEAQ (reference sequence). The V and J ends lost 4 bases and 5 bases respectively, with 5 bases between them. The CDR3 spells CASSSETGELFF. In DNA, the CDR3 is TGTGCCAGCAGCTCCGAGACCGGGGAGCTGTTTTTT.

The V gene is TRBV19, the J gene TRBJ1-5, with D possibly matching TRBD1 (6 bases). Trimming took off 5 bases at V and 0 bases at J, with 11 bases between the two ends. This CDR3 contains 15 residues. CDR1 and CDR2 (germline): LNHDA, SQIVND (reference sequence). The CDR3 nucleotides read TGTGCCAGTAGTTGGGGGGGCTATAGCAATCAGCCCCAGCATTTT. Amino acids: CASSWGGYSNQPQHF.